The present entry profiles one TCR beta chain with its context. This entry is derived from a study of cytomegalovirus exposure and HLA in healthy donors. Study at large: Samples from HLA-typed donors yielded approximately 88 million unique TCRs in an early data release.

The PCR made use of 60 Vbeta and 13 Jbeta primers. The data were produced by immunoSEQ multiplex PCR, yet TCRdb's version contains in-frame clones alone and is incomplete. The table includes 200,000 or so clones, about 77% detected once. V shed 8 bases, J shed 4 bases, and the junction held 14 bases outside the gene matches. Germline V gene lookup returns CDR1 MNHEY and CDR2 SMNVEV (reference sequence). The CDR3 has 16 residues. The sample was PBMCs. The chain is built from TRBV27 and TRBJ1-5, with 7 bases lining up with TRBD1. This TCR came from a woman younger than 45 in good health and CMV-seropositive. The CDR3 is CASAPEGTALNQPQHF. The CDR3 bases are TGTGCCAGCGCCCCCGAGGGGACAGCTTTGAATCAGCCCCAGCATTTT.